One and the same sample provided the 8 T cell receptor beta chains below, sequenced in a study of beta chain features in type 1 diabetes. Whole-study findings and limits: In every one of the four CD4+ subsets, TCRB CDR3s were moderately but significantly shorter in Type 1 diabetes patients.

These TCRs are of unknown antigen specificity. Expressed TCRB transcripts were sequenced because the isolated RNA had all been reverse transcribed beforehand. Repertoires were generated with immunoSEQ multiplex PCR, while TCRdb's copy carries only in-frame clones and drops some. Of 240,000 or so clones detected, about a fifth appear once; the ten largest clones hold 0.025% to 0.035%. Sequenced input: naive CD4+ T cells from blood. The receptors stem from a woman in her forties with type 1 diabetes.

Only a few counts were recorded for this clone. This chain links TRBV25-1 with TRBJ2-1; 7 bases agree with TRBD2. The CDR3 length is 16 residues. Trimming cost V 4 bases and J 4 bases; bases outside gene matches: 10. Per germline, CDR1 MGHDK and CDR2 SYGVNS. CDR3 nucleotide sequence: TGTGCCAGCAGTGGCCAGGGCAGCGGGGTTTACAATGAGCAGTTCTTC. Encoded protein: CASSGQGSGVYNEQFF.

V and J are TRBV2 and TRBJ1-5, with a tentative D call TRBD1 (6 bases). This CDR3 is built from 15 residues. CDR1 is SNHLY and CDR2 is FYNNEI in the germline V gene. V was trimmed by 8 bases and J by 3 bases, leaving 17 bases between them. The CDR3 bases are TGTGCCAGCCACGCGGGAGGGGGATACAATCAGCCCCAGCATTTT. It yields the protein CASHAGGGYNQPQHF. Full variable domain (missing parts from reference TRBV2 and TRBJ1-5): EPEVTQTPSHQVTQMGQEVILRCVPISNHLYFYWYRQILGQKVEFLVSFYNNEISEKSEIFDDQFSVERPDGSNFTLKIRSTKLEDSAMYFCASHAGGGYNQPQHFGDGTRLSIL.

This chain links TRBV9 with TRBJ2-6; TRBD2 aligns across 11 bases. After removal of 4 bases from V and 0 bases from J, the junction contained 12 bases not matched to a gene. From germline, CDR1 is SGDLS and CDR2 YYNGEE. CDR3 length: 20 residues. CDR3 loop: CASSSSTGTSGFSGANVLTF. The CDR3 DNA reads as TGTGCCAGCAGCTCTAGTACCGGGACTAGCGGTTTCTCTGGGGCCAACGTCCTGACTTTC.

The V gene is TRBV7-9, the J gene TRBJ1-6; D is undetermined. CDR3 length equals 12 residues. Germline CDR1 and CDR2: SEHNR and FQNEAQ (reference sequence). V lost 1 base and J lost 11, with 6 bases in between. The CDR3 sequence is CASSLGVTPLHF. CDR3 in DNA: TGTGCCAGCAGCTTAGGTGTAACACCCCTCCACTTT.

The chain recombines TRBV30 with TRBJ1-1; 7 bases match TRBD1. The CDR3 sequence is 17 residues long. V was pared by 3 bases and J by 10 bases, with 23 bases of the junction left unmatched. Germline assignment: CDR1 GTSNPN and CDR2 SVGIG (reference sequence). The CDR3 bases are TGTGCCTGGAGGCACACCGGGGACAGTCGCTTTCGGGTGGGAGCTTTCTTT. It translates to CAWRHTGDSRFRVGAFF.

This clone showed up just a few times. The V gene is TRBV28, the J gene TRBJ2-7; maybe TRBD2 (5 bases). Germline assignment: CDR1 MDHEN and CDR2 SYDVKM. CDR3 length: 13 residues. V lost 10 bases and J 2 bases, leaving 15 bases between the germline ends. The CDR3 here is CATGIEGPYEQYF. CDR3 DNA: TGTGCCACCGGCATAGAGGGTCCCTACGAGCAGTACTTC.

This clone came up a few times. The chain employs TRBV7-3 and TRBJ2-1; TRBD1 agrees at 7 bases. Germline assignment: CDR1 SGHTA and CDR2 FQGTGA. The CDR3 is 14 residues long. V dropped 5 bases and J dropped 9; count of bases not matched to a gene: 10. The CDR3 region is CASSAHGQVGEQFF. For the CDR3, the DNA is TGTGCCAGCAGCGCTCACGGACAGGTCGGTGAGCAGTTCTTC.

The gene calls are TRBV7-9 and TRBJ1-2; 10 bases fit TRBD1. The CDR3 contains 16 residues. Unmatched junction bases numbered 10, after V lost 3 bases and J lost 6 bases. Germline CDR1 reads SEHNR; CDR2 reads FQNEAQ (reference sequence). CDR3 in amino acids: CASSFDRGLDRDGYTF. CDR3 in DNA: TGTGCCAGCAGCTTTGACAGGGGGCTGGACCGCGATGGCTACACCTTC.